One sample yielded the 8 T cell receptor beta chains listed below, sequenced in a study of Ad26.COV2.S vaccination and SARS-CoV-2 variants. Clones were sequenced by immunoSEQ multiplex PCR, and TCRdb holds only the in-frame ones, with some missing. The sample shows around 340,000 clones, approximately 86% of them seen only once. The sample's treatment: some 20 received Ad26.COV2.S at low or high dose, single or two shots; 5 received placebo; per-sample allocation not given. The investigators took samples on day 63 after the first vaccine or placebo injection. The material was peripheral blood, obtained in a trial of Ad26.COV2.S vaccine versus placebo. These receptor sequences come from a person between 18 and 65 years old who received the Ad26.COV2.S COVID-19 vaccine or a placebo.

V and J are TRBV7-8 and TRBJ2-3, with D maybe TRBD2 (6 bases). CDR3 size: 16 residues. Germline CDR1 SGHVS, CDR2 FQNEAQ. The V and J ends lost 2 bases and 0 bases respectively, with 12 bases between them. The CDR3 DNA reads as TGTGCCAGCAGCTTATTGGCACGGGGGAGCACAGATACGCAGTATTTT. Translated: CASSLLARGSTDTQYF.

J is TRBJ1-1 and V is TRBV28, with TRBD1 identical over 9 bases. Per germline, CDR1 MDHEN and CDR2 SYDVKM. CDR3 length equals 11 residues. The V segment lost 6 bases and the J segment 8 bases; nucleotides outside the gene matches: 1. The CDR3 DNA follows: TGTGCCAGCAGAGGACAGGGGGAAGCTTTCTTT. The encoded protein is CASRGQGEAFF.

The V and J genes are TRBV4-1 and TRBJ1-1; 7 nucleotides align to TRBD1. The CDR3 is 15 residues long. V gave up 3 bases and J gave up 5 bases; unmatched junction bases: 9. CDR1 and CDR2 from the germline V gene are MGHRA and YSYEKL. The chain's CDR3 is CASSQQTGYLTEAFF. For the CDR3, the DNA is TGCGCCAGCAGCCAGCAGACAGGGTATCTAACTGAAGCTTTCTTT.

Notes on this clone: An end of the junction does not agree with germline; a read error may underlie this. The chain employs TRBV6-6 and TRBJ2-3; a weak D match, TRBD2 (6 bases). CDR1 is MNHNY and CDR2 is SVGAGI in the germline V gene (reference sequence). This CDR3 region has 13 residues. The CDR3 protein is CAVRLTSRDTQYF. In DNA form, the CDR3 reads TGTGCCGTACGACTTACTAGCAGAGATACGCAGTATTTT.

This chain uses TRBV6-2 or TRBV6-3 with TRBJ2-5, with D perhaps TRBD1 or TRBD2 (5 bases each). CDR1 is MNHEY and CDR2 is SVGEGT in the germline V gene. This CDR3 has 14 residues. Trimming pared 4 bases from V and 2 bases from J, leaving 11 bases between. The CDR3 bases are TGTGCCAGCAGTTCCGGGGCGGCACAAGAGACCCAGTACTTC. This gives the protein CASSSGAAQETQYF.

The chain couples TRBV7-2 to TRBJ2-5; D is ambiguous. The CDR3 consists of 16 residues. Trimming removed 1 base from V and 5 bases from J, with 17 bases in between. Germline-derived CDR1 and CDR2 are SGHTA and FQGNSA. This CDR3 reads CASSLVVGSGWETQYF. CDR3 nucleotides: TGTGCCAGCAGCTTAGTCGTGGGATCCGGGTGGGAGACCCAGTACTTC. Together with reference TRBV7-2 and TRBJ2-5, the CDR3 gives the full variable domain: GAGVSQSPSNKVTEKGKDVELRCDPISGHTALYWYRQSLGQGLEFLIYFQGNSAPDKSGLPSDRFSAERTGGSVSTLTIQRTQQEDSAVYLCASSLVVGSGWETQYFGPGTRLLVL.

The sample holds one count of this clone. V usage is TRBV6-5 and J usage is TRBJ2-3; D possibly uses TRBD1 or TRBD2 (6 bases each). Trimming pared 2 bases from V and 5 bases from J, leaving 14 bases between. The length of the CDR3 is 15 residues. CDR1 MNHEY and CDR2 SVGAGI come from the germline V gene. The CDR3 region has the DNA TGTGCCAGCAGTTACAGGGGGGCTGGGGTAGATACGCAGTATTTT. Amino acids: CASSYRGAGVDTQYF.

This chain joins TRBV5-4 and TRBJ1-2; 10 nucleotides align to TRBD1. The CDR3 is 16 amino acids. CDR1 and CDR2 from the germline V gene are SGHNT and YYREEE (reference sequence). Trimming at V came to 4 bases and at J to 5 bases, leaving 11 bases not matched to a gene. CDR3 nucleotide sequence: TGTGCCAGCAGCCTCCCTGGACAGGGGGAGAGGTATGGCTACACCTTC. Translating gives CASSLPGQGERYGYTF.